This T cell receptor beta chain was found in a study of Ad26.COV2.S vaccination and SARS-CoV-2 variants. Study details: COV1001, an Ad26.COV2.S trial, supplied this vaccine-arm donor.

V trimming: 3 bases; J trimming: 4 bases; junction bases outside the gene matches: 7. This CDR3 contains 16 residues. Looked up from germline, CDR1 is SGHRS and CDR2 is YFSETQ. On this clone itself: The antigen remains undetermined.

Described treatment: roughly 20 received Ad26.COV2.S at low or high dose, single or two shots; 5 received placebo; per-sample allocation not given. Sampling took place 63 days after the first vaccine or placebo injection. Study results and caveats: Vaccinees displayed broader spike-specific TCR repertoires than placebo recipients. The study found similar non-spike TCR breadth in vaccine and placebo recipients.

Produced via immunoSEQ multiplex PCR; TCRdb's table is partial and in-frame only. This table holds roughly 420,000 clones, roughly 87% found once. The sequence was obtained from a person aged 18 to 65 who received the Ad26.COV2.S COVID-19 vaccine or a placebo. This chain joins TRBV5-1 and TRBJ2-1, with 10 nucleotides matching TRBD2. Sequencing was performed on peripheral blood, taken in a trial of Ad26.COV2.S vaccine versus placebo. For the CDR3, the DNA is TGCGCCAGCAGCTCAGTTATAGCGGGGGGTTACAATGAGCAGTTCTTC. Translating it yields CASSSVIAGGYNEQFF.